Presented here are 21 T cell receptor beta chains from one specimen sequenced in a study of tumor-infiltrating lymphocytes in primary liver carcinoma. A primer matching the constant region was used to make TCR beta cDNA from 500 to 650 ng of total RNA. TCR beta libraries came from three nested multiplex PCR rounds using slightly modified ARM-PCR. The opening two PCR rounds, about 11 cycles each, paired TRBV1-TRBV30 forward primers with a C-beta reverse primer. TCRdb re-analysed the multiplex PCR reads in MiXCR, keeping a single row per CDR3 protein. The sample records approximately 37,000 distinct CDR3 sequences, under 75% being singletons. The study co-extracted DNA and RNA from approximately 20-30 mg of unsorted bulk tissue. The sequenced material came from liver tumor tissue from sampling region 4. Documented subset: tumor region T4, right-lateral pole. The receptor set was obtained from a man in his forties or fifties with primary liver carcinoma and hepatitis B virus infection.

The chain is built from TRBV11-1 and TRBJ1-6; D gene unclear. Trimming cost V 5 bases and J 9 bases, with 11 bases left between them. The CDR3 loop spans 13 amino acids. From germline, CDR1 is SGHAT and CDR2 FQDESV (reference sequence). CDR3 in DNA: TGTGCCAGCAGCAGGATACTGGCTTCACCCCTCCACTTT. Translating gives CASSRILASPLHF.

The V call is TRBV14, the J call TRBJ2-1, with D maybe TRBD2 (5 bases). Trimming cost V 6 bases and J 6 bases, with 21 bases left between them. Looked up from germline, CDR1 is SGHDN and CDR2 is FVKESK. The CDR3 runs to 16 residues. The CDR3 reads CASSAVSGWISNEQFF. The CDR3, as DNA: TGTGCCAGCAGTGCCGTATCGGGATGGATAAGCAATGAGCAGTTCTTC.

The V and J genes are TRBV7-9 and TRBJ2-5; 7 bases are a match to TRBD2. J lost 0 bases, V lost 11 bases, and 9 bases had no gene match. Looked up from germline, CDR1 is SEHNR and CDR2 is FQNEAQ (reference sequence). The CDR3 covers 14 residues. CDR3 coding DNA: TGTGCCGTGGGGGGGGATCCCCACCAAGAGACCCAGTACTTC. Translated, it gives CAVGGDPHQETQYF.

This sequence joins TRBV29-1 and TRBJ2-7; D might be TRBD2 (6 bases). There are 14 residues in the CDR3. V lost 1 base and J 9 bases, leaving 19 bases between the germline ends. Per the germline V gene, CDR1 is SQVTM and CDR2 is ANQGSEA. The CDR3 DNA is TGCAGCGTTGAAGCTCCAACGGGGGTCGGTGGGCAGTACTTC. It is translated as CSVEAPTGVGGQYF.

Note on this clonotype: At one boundary the junction diverges from the germline segment, which might be a read error. The V and J genes are TRBV29-1 and TRBJ1-1, with 8 bases lining up with TRBD1. The length of the CDR3 is 15 residues. CDR1 is SQVTM, CDR2 ANQGSEA, per germline. This chain's CDR3 is CSGGQEGYQNIKAFF. CDR3 sequence (DNA): TGCAGCGGGGGACAGGAAGGTTATCAGAACATTAAAGCCTTCTTT.

About this clonotype itself: Because it lacks the conserved phenylalanine or tryptophan at the end, this CDR3 is likely a read error. V usage is TRBV28 and J usage is TRBJ1-1, with D possibly matching TRBD1 (5 bases). Germline V CDR1 and CDR2: MDHEN, SYDVKM. Trimming took off 6 bases at V and 1 base at J, with 18 bases between the two ends. The CDR3 runs 16 residues. CDR3 DNA: TGTGCCAGCAGCACTCCATGGGGCGCTGGGAACACTGAAGCTTTCATT. Translation gives CASSTPWGAGNTEAFI.

CDR3 DNA sequence: TGTGCCAGCAGCCCCCCGTACTGGGCAGATACGCAGTATTTT. Translated: CASSPPYWADTQYF. The V gene is TRBV11-2, the J gene TRBJ2-3; D remains ambiguous. Germline V gene lookup returns CDR1 SGHAT and CDR2 FQNNGV. Deletions cut 5 bases from V and 4 bases from J, with 13 bases between. The CDR3 loop spans 14 amino acids.

This clonotype was counted a single time. Since no conserved phenylalanine or tryptophan closes the CDR3, a read error is the likely cause. The DNA is left out, because the CDR3 cannot be placed on it with certainty; the CDR3 is given as TCRdb lists it. The rearrangement uses TRBV28 and TRBJ1-2. The CDR3 adds up to 13 amino acids, both ends counted. Germline lookup yields CDR1 MDHEN and CDR2 SYDVKM. The CDR3 here is CACSFRNNLGYTS.

In its sample, this clonotype was seen once. The junction and the germline gene differ at one end; a read error may be behind it. The chain uses TRBV7-9 and TRBJ1-2; 11 positions agree with TRBD1. CDR3 size: 14 residues. Germline V gives CDR1 SEHNR, CDR2 FQNEAQ (reference sequence). For the CDR3, the DNA is TGTGCCGGCAGATGGGACAGGGGGTTTCATGGTTGCACCTTC. Translating it yields CAGRWDRGFHGCTF.

Comments on this clonotype: A read error may produce the germline difference seen at one junction end. This chain links TRBV30 with TRBJ1-2; tentative D call: TRBD1 (6 bases). CDR1 is GTSNPN and CDR2 is SVGIG in the germline V gene (reference sequence). The CDR3 has 15 residues. CDR3 protein: CAWSSSTGLNYGYTF. CDR3 DNA sequence: TGTGCCTGGAGTAGCTCTACAGGGTTAAACTATGGCTACACGTTC.

For this clonotype: The junction departs from germline at one end; a sequencing error may be responsible. The rearrangement links TRBV30 to TRBJ1-3, with a tentative D call TRBD1 (5 bases). From germline, CDR1 is GTSNPN and CDR2 SVGIG (reference sequence). The CDR3 is 16 residues long. CDR3 DNA sequence: TGCGACTGGTCCTCGTGGGGGACGGTCTCTGGAAACACCATATATTTT. Translating it yields CDWSSWGTVSGNTIYF.

Of note for this clonotype: Since a much larger clone is just one base distant, this may be a read error. The chain joins TRBV19 to TRBJ1-1, with D hard to call. There are 14 residues in the CDR3. Looked up from germline, CDR1 is LNHDA and CDR2 is SQIVND (reference sequence). The CDR3 DNA reads as TGTGCCAGTAGTATAAAGGCGGCGAACACTGAAACTTTCTTT. Its translation: CASSIKAANTETFF.

Regarding this clonotype: Germline is not matched at one junction end, which may reflect a read error. The rearrangement uses TRBV29-1 and TRBJ1-1; no clear D. CDR3 length equals 14 residues. CDR1 is SQVTM and CDR2 is ANQGSEA in the germline V gene. The CDR3 is CSLELGLMNTVAFF. The CDR3 DNA sequence: TGCAGCCTTGAACTTGGCCTCATGAATACTGTAGCTTTCTTT.

The gene calls are TRBV6-5 and TRBJ2-6, with TRBD2 identical over 12 bases. The CDR3 length is 19 residues. Germline CDR1 MNHEY, CDR2 SVGAGI. V shed 4 bases and J 17 bases; nucleotides not matched to a gene: 24. CDR3 nucleotide sequence: TGTGCCAGCAGTTCGTCCGGGACTAGCGGGTATTCTGGTGCCAACGCCATGACTTTC. It codes for CASSSSGTSGYSGANAMTF.

Within the sample, this clonotype is medium-sized. The chain couples TRBV12-3 or TRBV12-4 to TRBJ1-2; maybe TRBD1 (5 bases). The CDR3 loop spans 15 amino acids. V dropped 3 bases and J dropped 3 bases, with 14 bases sitting between them. The CDR3 here is CASSLGQGVDYGYTF. The CDR3, as DNA: TGTGCCAGCAGTTTGGGTCAGGGAGTCGACTATGGCTACACCTTC.

A note on this clonotype: This CDR3 is missing its conserved last phenylalanine or tryptophan, likely due to a read error. The chain recombines TRBV7-8 with TRBJ2-3; D ambiguous. The CDR3 consists of 14 residues. Germline V gene data show CDR1 as SGHVS and CDR2 as FQNEAQ. V was pared by 6 bases and J by 4 bases, with 14 bases between. CDR3 nucleotide sequence: TGTGCCAGCAGTCCTGCCAGATGGGCAGATACGCAGTATTTA. It is translated as CASSPARWADTQYL.

This clonotype has ten or more counts. CDR3 residues: CASSLPIGNTGELFF. The CDR3 DNA reads as TGTGCCAGCAGTTTGCCCATCGGGAACACCGGGGAGCTGTTTTTT. The chain uses TRBV28 and TRBJ2-2; D is uncertain. CDR3 length equals 15 residues. V lost 3 bases, J lost 1 base, and 9 bases lay in between. CDR1 is MDHEN, CDR2 SYDVKM, per germline.

As to this clonotype: This may be a read error: a much more frequent sequence differs by one nucleotide. This chain links TRBV19 with TRBJ2-1, with 8 positions matching TRBD2. Germline-derived CDR1 and CDR2 are LNHDA and SQIVND (reference sequence). This CDR3 region has 15 residues. V trimming: 7 bases; J trimming: 4 bases; junction bases outside the gene matches: 9. CDR3 bases: TGTGCCAGTAATACCGCACTAGCGGCTTACAATGAGCAGTTCTTC. Translating it yields CASNTALAAYNEQFF.

The table lists this clonotype with a count of one. The chain recombines TRBV4-3 with TRBJ2-1; D is possibly TRBD2 (6 bases). The CDR3 sequence is 16 residues long. Trimming stripped 0 bases from V and 5 bases from J, with 14 bases between. Per germline, CDR1 LGHNA and CDR2 YSLEER. CDR3 DNA: TGCGCCAGCAGCCAAGATAGGAGCGGGTTTCACAATGAGCAGTTCTTC. It yields the protein CASSQDRSGFHNEQFF.

Comments on this clonotype: At one end the junction does not follow the germline gene, possibly because of a read error. V gene TRBV5-1 combines with J gene TRBJ2-1; TRBD2 agrees at 13 bases. This CDR3 region has 15 residues. CDR1 and CDR2 (germline): SGHRS, YFSETQ. The CDR3 sequence is CASSLRLAGGGEQLF. In DNA, the CDR3 is TGCGCCAGTAGCCTAAGACTAGCGGGAGGAGGAGAGCAGCTCTTC.

Comments on this clonotype: At one of its ends the junction is not consistent with the germline gene, which may arise from a read error. The CDR3 DNA is TGTGCCAGCAGCTCCCCGGGCCAGGTAGATACCCAGTATTTT. Its translation is CASSSPGQVDTQYF. The chain recombines TRBV11-2 with TRBJ2-3; D unresolved. Per germline, CDR1 SGHAT and CDR2 FQNNGV. The CDR3 is 14 amino acids.